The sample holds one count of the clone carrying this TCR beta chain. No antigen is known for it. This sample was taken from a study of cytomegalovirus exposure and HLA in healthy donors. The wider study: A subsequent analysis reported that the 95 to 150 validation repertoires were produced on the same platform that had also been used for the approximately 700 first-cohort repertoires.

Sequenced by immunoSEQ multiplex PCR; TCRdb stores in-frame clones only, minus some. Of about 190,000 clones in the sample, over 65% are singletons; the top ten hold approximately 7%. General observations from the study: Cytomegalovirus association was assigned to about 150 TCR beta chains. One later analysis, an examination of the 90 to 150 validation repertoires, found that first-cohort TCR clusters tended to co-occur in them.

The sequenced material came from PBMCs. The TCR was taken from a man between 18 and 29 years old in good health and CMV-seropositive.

The CDR3 sequence: CASRGQGYNEQFF. The CDR3, as DNA: TGTGCCAGCAGGGGACAGGGCTACAATGAGCAGTTCTTC. The chain employs TRBV7-2 and TRBJ2-1, with TRBD1 identical over 9 bases. Germline V gene lookup returns CDR1 SGHTA and CDR2 FQGNSA. Trimming took 6 bases from V and 3 from J; bases not matched to a gene: 0. This CDR3 comprises 13 residues.